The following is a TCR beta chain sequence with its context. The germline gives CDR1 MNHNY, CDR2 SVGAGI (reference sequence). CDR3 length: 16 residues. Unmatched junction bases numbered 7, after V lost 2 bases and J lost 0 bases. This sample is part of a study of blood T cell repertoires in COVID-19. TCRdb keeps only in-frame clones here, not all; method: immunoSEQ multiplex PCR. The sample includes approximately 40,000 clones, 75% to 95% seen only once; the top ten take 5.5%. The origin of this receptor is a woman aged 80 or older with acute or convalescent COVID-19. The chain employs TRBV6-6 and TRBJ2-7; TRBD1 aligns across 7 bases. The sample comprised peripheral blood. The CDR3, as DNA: TGTGCCAGCAGTTACCCCCGGGGACAGATCTCCTACGAGCAGTACTTC. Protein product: CASSYPRGQISYEQYF.